A selection of T cell receptor beta chains follows, all from one sample in a study of CD8 T cells in Susac syndrome. TCRdb redid the calling of the immunoSEQ multiplex PCR reads with MiXCR, one entry per CDR3 protein. The sample holds 210,000 or so distinct CDR3 sequences, 94% seen once. The sequenced material came from CD4+ T cells from PBMCs. These receptors originate from a human donor with Susac syndrome. CDR3s include the opening cysteine and the closing phenylalanine or tryptophan. The D gene is left open where the match is weak. The size of a clone is reported for some rows only, either as once, few or many, or as a class for expanded clones.

D	J	size	V	CDR3	DNA
TRBD1	TRBJ1-2	NA	TRBV6-2/TRBV6-3	CASARDRGHGYTF	TGTGCCAGCGCCAGAGACAGGGGACATGGCTACACCTTC
TRBD1	TRBJ1-2	once	TRBV6-5	CASSYSGTGGPARYGYTF	TGTGCCAGCAGTTACTCGGGGACAGGGGGCCCAGCCCGCTATGGCTACACCTTC
NA	TRBJ1-1	NA	TRBV20-1	CSARPLWTEVGTEAFF	TGCAGTGCTAGACCCCTCTGGACGGAGGTCGGCACTGAAGCTTTCTTT
TRBD2	TRBJ2-2	NA	TRBV29-1	CSAQGLAGDITGELFF	TGCAGCGCTCAGGGACTAGCGGGGGATATCACCGGGGAGCTGTTTTTT
NA	TRBJ2-7	few	TRBV28	CASSLGFYEQYF	TGTGCCAGCAGTTTAGGTTTCTACGAGCAGTACTTC
TRBD2	TRBJ2-3	NA	TRBV5-4	CASSSGLAGYTDTQYF	TGTGCCAGCAGCTCGGGACTAGCGGGGTACACAGATACGCAGTATTTT
TRBD1	TRBJ2-3	NA	TRBV7-9	CASNQGASTDTQYF	TGTGCCAGCAACCAGGGGGCGAGCACAGATACGCAGTATTTT
NA	TRBJ1-4	NA	TRBV20-1	CSASRTEANEKLFF	TGCAGTGCTAGCAGGACAGAGGCTAATGAAAAACTGTTTTTT
TRBD1	TRBJ1-1	few	TRBV12-3/TRBV12-4	CASSYSGGGTEAFF	TGTGCCAGCAGTTATTCAGGGGGAGGCACTGAAGCTTTCTTT
NA	TRBJ2-5	NA	TRBV7-6	CASSARGARETQYF	TGTGCTAGCAGCGCCCGGGGGGCGAGGGAGACCCAGTACTTC
TRBD2	TRBJ2-2	NA	TRBV9	CASKGLAGDIGELFF	TGTGCCAGCAAAGGACTAGCGGGGGATATCGGGGAGCTGTTTTTT
NA	TRBJ2-1	NA	TRBV6-2/TRBV6-3	CASRPDWYNEQFF	TGTGCCAGCAGACCCGACTGGTACAATGAGCAGTTCTTC
TRBD1	TRBJ1-2	NA	TRBV6-5	CASNRQGTDYGYTF	TGTGCCAGCAACCGACAGGGCACCGACTATGGCTACACCTTC
NA	TRBJ2-7	NA	TRBV5-1	CASSSGGGAYEQYF	TGCGCCAGCAGCTCAGGGGGGGGTGCCTACGAGCAGTACTTC
NA	TRBJ1-2	NA	TRBV2	CASSDSRVIYGYTF	TGTGCCAGCAGTGATAGCAGGGTTATCTATGGCTACACCTTC
TRBD1	TRBJ2-4	NA	TRBV28	CASRQGASKNIQYF	TGTGCCAGCAGACAGGGGGCGTCCAAAAACATTCAGTACTTC
NA	TRBJ2-3	NA	TRBV10-3	CAIRIVGEGTDTQYF	TGTGCCATCCGGATAGTGGGGGAGGGCACAGATACGCAGTATTTT
NA	TRBJ2-2	NA	TRBV30	CAWSRLGQNTGELFF	TGTGCCTGGAGTAGGTTAGGTCAGAACACCGGGGAGCTGTTTTTT
NA	TRBJ1-5	NA	TRBV30	CAWSSRPYQPQHF	TGTGCCTGGTCCAGCAGGCCGTATCAGCCCCAGCATTTT
TRBD1	TRBJ1-1	NA	TRBV20-1	CSVDRVNTEAFF	TGCAGTGTCGACAGGGTCAACACTGAAGCTTTCTTT
NA	TRBJ1-4	NA	TRBV30	CAWSAPREGEKLFF	TGTGCCTGGAGTGCCCCCAGGGAGGGGGAAAAACTGTTTTTT
NA	TRBJ1-2	NA	TRBV6-5	CASSYGGYGYTF	TGTGCCAGCAGTTACGGGGGATATGGCTACACCTTC